This paragraph covers one T cell receptor beta chain sequence. The entry originates in a study of blood T cell repertoires in COVID-19. In the study overall: Whether acute or convalescent, the COVID-19 samples came from the United States, Italy and Spain. The cDNA or gDNA used as material had been derived from T cells, B-cell-depleted T cells, or PBMCs.

CDR3 length: 14 residues. V shed 7 bases and J shed 3 bases, with 19 bases lying between them. Germline values: CDR1 SQVTM, CDR2 ANQGSEA. Authors' analysis steps: Amplification from reference gene primers served as the basis for estimated nucleated cell counts. Profiled with immunoSEQ multiplex PCR; TCRdb holds only in-frame clones, not every one. For V, J and clone size, that table is used; D and trimming come from the DNA. The sample carries hundreds of thousands of clones, roughly 90% recorded once. This TCR derives from a man between 60 and 75 years old who had recovered from COVID-19. The chain links TRBV29-1 to TRBJ2-7; tentative D call: TRBD1 (5 bases). Sequenced material: peripheral blood. The CDR3 bases are TGCAGCGCCCAGGGCAGTAGTAAAAACTACGAGCAGTACTTC. Translating it yields CSAQGSSKNYEQYF.